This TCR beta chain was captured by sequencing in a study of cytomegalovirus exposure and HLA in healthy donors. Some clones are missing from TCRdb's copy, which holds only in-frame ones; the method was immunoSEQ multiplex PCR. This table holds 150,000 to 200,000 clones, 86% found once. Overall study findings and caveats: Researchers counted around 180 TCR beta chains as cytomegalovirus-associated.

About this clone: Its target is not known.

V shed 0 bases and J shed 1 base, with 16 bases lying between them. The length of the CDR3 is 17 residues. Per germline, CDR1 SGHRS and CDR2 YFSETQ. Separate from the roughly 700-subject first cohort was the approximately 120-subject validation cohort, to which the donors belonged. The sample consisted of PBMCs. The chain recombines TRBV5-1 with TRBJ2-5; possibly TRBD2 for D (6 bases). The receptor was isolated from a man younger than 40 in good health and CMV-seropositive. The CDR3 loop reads CASSLVGPRTTQETQYF. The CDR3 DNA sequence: TGCGCCAGCAGCTTGGTAGGCCCTCGGACTACCCAAGAGACCCAGTACTTC.